One and the same sample provided the 7 T cell receptor beta chains below, sequenced in a study of T-cell memory formation after mild COVID-19. TCRdb called the 5' RACE reads again in MiXCR, with one record for every CDR3 protein. Of approximately 260,000 distinct CDR3 sequences in the sample, approximately 16% were seen once. The material sequenced was PBMCs or a T cell subset sorted from them (not recorded which). All receptors come from a man aged 18-30 years who had mild COVID-19 (a few samples of this study predate the infection). Cell type and time point are not known.

This clonotype was counted only a few times. The chain employs TRBV4-1 and TRBJ2-7; the match to TRBD2 covers 8 bases. Losses at the gene ends were 1 base for V and 1 base for J; bases not matched to a gene: 3. The CDR3 is made up of 15 amino acids. Germline V gives CDR1 MGHRA, CDR2 YSYEKL. This chain's CDR3 is CASSQVAGLSYEQYV. The CDR3 region has the DNA TGCGCCAGCAGCCAAGTAGCGGGGCTTTCCTACGAGCAGTACGTC.

This clonotype was detected only a few times. This chain connects TRBV25-1 to TRBJ2-3, with 7 bases fitting TRBD2. V was pared by 3 bases and J by 6 bases, with 9 bases of the junction left unmatched. The germline CDR1 and CDR2 sequences are MGHDK and SYGVNS. The CDR3 totals 15 residues. CDR3 sequence reads: CASSDSAGDGDTQYF. Here the CDR3 DNA reads TGTGCCAGCAGTGACTCGGCGGGGGATGGGGATACGCAGTATTTT.

This clonotype has more than one count but fewer than ten. The rearrangement uses TRBV6-5 and TRBJ2-2; the match to TRBD2 covers 13 bases. Germline V CDR1 and CDR2: MNHEY, SVGAGI. The ends lost 5 bases at V and 8 bases at J; junction bases unmatched: 8. This CDR3 has 16 amino acids. This CDR3 is CASSRLGTSGVGELFF. The CDR3 DNA reads TGTGCCAGCAGTAGACTCGGGACTAGCGGGGTTGGGGAGCTGTTTTTT.

The V gene is TRBV28, the J gene TRBJ2-7; TRBD1 might be the D (5 bases). The ends were cut back, 6 bases at V and 5 bases at J, with 20 bases in the middle. Germline V gene data show CDR1 as MDHEN and CDR2 as SYDVKM. The CDR3 extends over 15 amino acids. The CDR3: CASSPSGLGRDEQYV. The CDR3, as DNA: TGTGCCAGCAGCCCGTCCGGCCTCGGCAGGGACGAGCAGTACGTC.

The CDR3 protein is CSARWQGGSGELFF. The CDR3 DNA sequence: TGCAGTGCTAGGTGGCAGGGCGGATCCGGGGAGCTGTTTTTT. This chain joins TRBV20-1 and TRBJ2-2; D may be TRBD1 (5 bases). Per the germline V gene, CDR1 is DFQATT and CDR2 is SNEGSKA (reference sequence). There are 14 residues in the CDR3. Trimming left V 3 bases short and J 6 bases short, with 14 bases between.

The chain has TRBV2 and TRBJ2-7, with D possibly matching TRBD1 (6 bases). V dropped 10 bases and J dropped 4 bases, with 14 bases sitting between them. Germline CDR1 and CDR2: SNHLY and FYNNEI. The CDR3 sequence is 12 residues long. CDR3 sequence (DNA): TGTGCCACAGGAAGGGACAATTACGAGCAGTACTTC. Encoded protein: CATGRDNYEQYF.

This chain connects TRBV4-1 to TRBJ2-7, with 12 bases matching TRBD2. The V gene end was trimmed by 0 bases and the J gene end by 2 bases; junction bases not matched to a gene: 11. Looked up from germline, CDR1 is MGHRA and CDR2 is YSYEKL. The length of the CDR3 is 19 residues. The CDR3 sequence: CASSQEPMVGLAGTYEQYF. The CDR3 DNA reads TGCGCCAGCAGCCAAGAGCCTATGGTCGGACTAGCGGGAACCTACGAGCAGTACTTC.